These 25 T cell receptor beta chains originate from one sample sequenced in a study of T-cell reconstitution after alpha-beta-depleted transplantation in children. Unique molecular identifiers were used in preparing the TCRbeta library. TCRdb re-derived calls from the PCR reads in MiXCR, one entry per CDR3 protein. The table lists about a million distinct CDR3 sequences, roughly 29% of them singletons. The starting material was PBMCs, mostly from graft donor cells, obtained 360 days after TCRalphabeta/CD19-depleted stem cell transplant. These receptors all stem from a boy less than two years old who had a stem cell transplant for SCID, so the T cells may come from the graft donor.

The chain uses TRBV2 and TRBJ2-7, with a tentative D call TRBD2 (6 bases). CDR1 is SNHLY, CDR2 FYNNEI, per germline. CDR3 length: 14 residues. V shed 8 bases and J shed 4 bases, with 18 bases lying between them. CDR3 nucleotides: TGTGCCAGCCGGTTAGGGCTAGCGAGGTACGAGCAGTACTTC. The encoded protein is CASRLGLARYEQYF.

V gene TRBV29-1 combines with J gene TRBJ2-3; D gene ambiguous. V lost 1 base, J lost 6 bases, and 8 bases lay in between. CDR1 SQVTM and CDR2 ANQGSEA come from the germline V gene. This CDR3 spans 12 amino acids. CDR3 DNA sequence: TGCAGCGTTGAAGCGGGTTCGGATACGCAGTATTTT. Amino acid sequence: CSVEAGSDTQYF.

The chain joins TRBV2 to TRBJ2-1; TRBD2 matches 8 bases. The CDR3 runs 18 residues. With V trimmed by 3 bases and J by 0 bases, 10 bases remained unmatched. Germline V gene data show CDR1 as SNHLY and CDR2 as FYNNEI. The CDR3 DNA reads TGTGCCAGCAGTGAGGTGGCGGGGGGTGCCGGCTCCTACAATGAGCAGTTCTTC. Protein sequence: CASSEVAGGAGSYNEQFF.

This chain links TRBV5-1 with TRBJ2-7; D not resolved. Deletions cut 1 base from V and 9 bases from J, with 14 bases between. The CDR3 is 13 amino acids. The germline V gene encodes CDR1 SGHRS and CDR2 YFSETQ. The DNA of the CDR3 is TGCGCCAGCAGCTTGTCGTATCTCCCCGGGCAGTACTTC. This gives the protein CASSLSYLPGQYF.

This clonotype was observed a handful of times. V gene TRBV3-1 combines with J gene TRBJ1-2; 7 nucleotides align to TRBD1. The CDR3 consists of 17 residues. Trimming at V came to 1 base and at J to 0 bases, leaving 8 bases not matched to a gene. The germline V gene has CDR1 LGHDT and CDR2 YNNKEL (reference sequence). DNA of the CDR3: TGTGCCAGCAGCCAAGTTTGGACAGGTTTAGCTAACTATGGCTACACCTTC. It is translated as CASSQVWTGLANYGYTF.

This clonotype was observed a few times. V is TRBV9 and J is TRBJ2-3; 7 bases are a match to TRBD1. V was clipped by 4 bases and J by 3 bases; unmatched bases: 8. This CDR3 region has 15 residues. Germline-derived CDR1 and CDR2 are SGDLS and YYNGEE. The CDR3 protein is CASSHRDRRTDTQYF. The CDR3 coding sequence is TGTGCCAGCAGCCACCGGGACAGACGAACAGATACGCAGTATTTT.

This chain links TRBV20-1 with TRBJ1-6, with TRBD1 matching over 11 bases. This CDR3 contains 13 residues. The germline CDR1 and CDR2 sequences are DFQATT and SNEGSKA (reference sequence). V was pared by 6 bases and J by 11 bases, with 6 bases of the junction left unmatched. CDR3 in DNA: TGCAGTGCCGTCGGACAGGGGGCCGCACCCCTCCACTTT. Amino acids: CSAVGQGAAPLHF.

The table lists this clonotype with many counts. DNA of the CDR3: TGTGCCAGCAGCTTAGGTCGCGCGACAGACTCAGATACGCAGTATTTT. Its translation: CASSLGRATDSDTQYF. This sequence joins TRBV7-2 and TRBJ2-3; D is possibly TRBD1 (5 bases). V lost 1 base and J lost 4, with 15 bases in between. CDR3 length: 16 residues. Germline CDR1 and CDR2: SGHTA and FQGNSA.

This chain joins TRBV28 and TRBJ2-7, with TRBD1 matching 8 bases. The germline gives CDR1 MDHEN, CDR2 SYDVKM. This CDR3 contains 17 residues. V dropped 1 base and J dropped 5; count of bases not matched to a gene: 13. CDR3 bases: TGTGCCAGCAGTTTATCCCTTGGCAGGGGGCGCACGGACGAGCAGTACTTC. The encoded protein is CASSLSLGRGRTDEQYF.

This clonotype was observed at least ten times. The gene calls are TRBV5-5 and TRBJ1-1; 7 bases are shared with TRBD1. This CDR3 region has 12 residues. Losses at the gene ends were 2 bases for V and 8 bases for J; bases not matched to a gene: 3. Germline V gene lookup returns CDR1 SGHKS and CDR2 YYEKEE (reference sequence). This CDR3 is CASSLPTGEAFF. The CDR3 DNA reads TGTGCCAGCAGCTTACCGACAGGGGAAGCTTTCTTT.

The CDR3 nucleotides read TGTGCCAGCAGCATAAACAGGGGCAACTATGGCTACACCTTC. Its translation is CASSINRGNYGYTF. This chain connects TRBV12-3 or TRBV12-4 to TRBJ1-2; 7 bases agree with TRBD1. Trimming removed 6 bases from V and 2 bases from J; junction bases left unmatched: 6. This CDR3 has 14 residues.

V gene TRBV7-9 combines with J gene TRBJ2-6; the D is unclear. CDR1 SEHNR and CDR2 FQNEAQ come from the germline V gene (reference sequence). The V end lost 1 base, the J end lost 0 bases, and 10 bases lay between the germline ends. The CDR3 totals 17 residues. The DNA of the CDR3 is TGTGCCAGCAGCTTAGGGTACCGTTACTCTGGGGCCAACGTCCTGACTTTC. This sequence encodes CASSLGYRYSGANVLTF.

This chain uses TRBV20-1 with TRBJ1-1; 10 nucleotides line up with TRBD1. This CDR3 is 16 amino acids long. V was clipped by 0 bases and J by 1 base; unmatched bases: 5. CDR1 DFQATT and CDR2 SNEGSKA come from the germline V gene (reference sequence). CDR3 bases: TGCAGTGCTAGAGAGGGGGGGACAGGGGCGAACACTGAAGCTTTCTTT. It codes for CSAREGGTGANTEAFF.

Comment on this clonotype: This sequence may be a read error, since a much larger clone differs from it by one base. The V and J genes are TRBV11-2 and TRBJ2-1, with TRBD2 matching 7 bases. CDR1 and CDR2 from the germline V gene are SGHAT and FQNNGV. This CDR3 contains 15 residues. CDR3 loop: CASSPSAGYYSEQFF. The CDR3 DNA sequence: TGTGCCAGCAGCCCGTCAGCGGGGTACTACAGTGAGCAGTTCTTC. Complete variable domain (other parts from reference TRBV11-2 and TRBJ2-1): EAGVAQSPRYKIIEKRQSVAFWCNPISGHATLYWYQQILGQGPKLLIQFQNNGVVDDSQLPKDRFSAERLKGVDSTLKIQPAKLEDSAVYLCASSPSAGYYSEQFFGPGTRLTVL.

This clonotype was detected a few times. V usage is TRBV29-1 and J usage is TRBJ1-1; the D gene is possibly TRBD1 (5 bases). CDR3 length: 14 residues. Germline CDR1 SQVTM, CDR2 ANQGSEA. Trimming removed 7 bases from V and 7 bases from J, with 22 bases in between. DNA of the CDR3: TGCAGCGGGAGCCTGACAGATCCCAGTGGTGAAGCTTTCTTT. Translating it yields CSGSLTDPSGEAFF.

This clonotype was found a few times. The chain couples TRBV12-3 or TRBV12-4 to TRBJ1-1; the D gene is possibly TRBD1 (5 bases). V dropped 8 bases and J dropped 11 bases, with 18 bases sitting between them. This CDR3 is 12 amino acids long. The CDR3 loop is CASSRLGDGAFF. The DNA for the CDR3 is TGTGCCAGCTCTCGCCTGGGGGATGGTGCTTTCTTT.

CDR3 amino acids: CASLLGGAGTDTQYF. The CDR3 region has the DNA TGTGCCAGCCTACTCGGGGGGGCCGGCACAGATACGCAGTATTTT. The rearrangement uses TRBV6-1 and TRBJ2-3; TRBD2 agrees at 8 bases. Germline V lookup: CDR1 MNHNS, CDR2 SASEGT. V gave up 8 bases and J gave up 1 base; unmatched junction bases: 8. CDR3 length: 15 residues.

The rearrangement uses TRBV6-2 or TRBV6-3 and TRBJ2-1, with 11 bases fitting TRBD2. The CDR3 length is 16 residues. Trimming removed 6 bases from V and 7 bases from J; junction bases left unmatched: 11. In germline, CDR1 is MNHEY, CDR2 SVGEGT. The CDR3 DNA follows: TGTGCCAGCAGCGAACTGGCGGGACTAGCGGTTAATGAGCAGTTCTTC. This translates into CASSELAGLAVNEQFF.

J is TRBJ2-1 and V is TRBV5-1; D remains unclear. The V end lost 5 bases, the J end lost 4 bases, and 13 bases lay between the germline ends. The CDR3 contains 14 residues. Germline CDR1 and CDR2: SGHRS and YFSETQ. The CDR3 coding sequence is TGCGCCAGCAGTGGTCGCCTGGGGTACAATGAGCAGTTCTTC. Translation gives CASSGRLGYNEQFF.

This clonotype turned up a few times. This rearrangement joins TRBV4-1 to TRBJ2-1; 7 bases match TRBD2. CDR3 size: 19 residues. Germline V gene lookup returns CDR1 MGHRA and CDR2 YSYEKL. V lost 1 base and J lost 0; bases outside the gene matches: 12. This CDR3 reads CASSQVSKWAGDSYNEQFF. CDR3 nucleotide sequence: TGCGCCAGCAGCCAAGTCAGTAAGTGGGCGGGGGACTCCTACAATGAGCAGTTCTTC.

The chain links TRBV20-1 to TRBJ1-4; D is perhaps TRBD1 (5 bases). Germline V gives CDR1 DFQATT, CDR2 SNEGSKA (reference sequence). CDR3 length: 13 amino acids. The ends were cut back, 5 bases at V and 7 bases at J, with 14 bases in the middle. CDR3 amino acids: CSARQYKREKLFF. CDR3 DNA: TGCAGTGCTCGACAGTATAAGCGTGAAAAACTGTTTTTT.

This chain joins TRBV18 and TRBJ2-2; 8 bases align to TRBD1. The CDR3 runs to 16 residues. The germline CDR1 and CDR2 sequences are KGHSH and LQKENI. V lost 2 bases to trimming and J lost 4 bases; unmatched junction nucleotides: 6. CDR3 coding DNA: TGTGCCAGCTCACCAACCCGACAGGGGCTCACCGGGGAGCTGTTTTTT. This encodes CASSPTRQGLTGELFF.

This clonotype has just a few counts. The rearrangement joins TRBV12-3 or TRBV12-4 to TRBJ1-5; no clear D gene. Deletions cut 4 bases from V and 2 bases from J, with 9 bases between. There are 14 residues in the CDR3. The CDR3 coding sequence is TGTGCCAGCAGTTCGGCGGCCCGCAATCAGCCCCAGCATTTT. This gives the protein CASSSAARNQPQHF.

This clonotype was found a few times. The chain recombines TRBV28 with TRBJ2-1, with D perhaps matching TRBD1 (5 bases). The V end lost 3 bases, the J end lost 10 bases, and 13 bases lay between the germline ends. The CDR3 totals 13 residues. Germline lookup yields CDR1 MDHEN and CDR2 SYDVKM. CDR3 DNA: TGTGCCAGCAGTTTGGCAGGGCCTGGCGAGCAGTTCTTC. Translating it yields CASSLAGPGEQFF. Complete variable domain (other parts from reference TRBV28 and TRBJ2-1): DVKVTQSSRYLVKRTGEKVFLECVQDMDHENMFWYRQDPGLGLRLIYFSYDVKMKEKGDIPEGYSVSREKKERFSLILESASTNQTSMYLCASSLAGPGEQFFGPGTRLTVL.

The chain is built from TRBV5-6 and TRBJ2-3, with 8 bases matching TRBD2. Germline-derived CDR1 and CDR2 are SGHDT and YYEEEE. The J segment lost 6 bases and the V segment lost 3 bases, leaving 12 bases of the junction unmatched. The CDR3 totals 16 residues. Here the CDR3 reads CASSWGGSGDSDTQYF. The CDR3 DNA sequence: TGTGCCAGCAGCTGGGGGGGTAGCGGGGATTCCGATACGCAGTATTTT.